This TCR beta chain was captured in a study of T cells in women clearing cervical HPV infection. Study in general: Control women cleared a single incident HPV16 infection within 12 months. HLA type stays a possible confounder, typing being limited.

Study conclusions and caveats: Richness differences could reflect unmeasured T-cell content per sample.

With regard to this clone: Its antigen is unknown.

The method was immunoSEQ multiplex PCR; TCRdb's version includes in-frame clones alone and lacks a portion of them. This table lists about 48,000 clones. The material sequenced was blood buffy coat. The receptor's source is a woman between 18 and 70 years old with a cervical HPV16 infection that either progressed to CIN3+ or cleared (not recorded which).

The CDR3 DNA, read in part, is TGCGCCAGCAGCCAGGGGACTAGTGCAATCAATGAG. It is translated as CASSQGTSAINE. The complete CDR3 sequence is CASSQGTSAINEQFF. J is TRBJ2-1 and V is TRBV4-1, with 8 bases identical to TRBD2. The DNA ends 3 residues before the CDR3 does, and the rest of the CDR3 is filled in from the germline J gene. The CDR3 runs 15 residues. Per the germline V gene, CDR1 is MGHRA and CDR2 is YSYEKL. The ends lost 3 bases at V and 6 bases at J; junction bases unmatched: 7.